This entry lists 25 T cell receptor beta chains sequenced from one sample in a study of OX40 agonist ivuxolimab in advanced cancers. Produced via immunoSEQ multiplex PCR; TCRdb's table is partial and in-frame only. The table records approximately 80,000 clones, over 75% of them present only once. This specimen consisted of CD4+ or CD8+ T cells sorted from blood, obtained in a trial of the OX40 agonist ivuxolimab. The receptor source for this set is an adult with an advanced solid tumor such as melanoma, head and neck, liver or kidney cancer.

The genes are TRBV6-5 and TRBJ1-2; no reliable D call. With 6 bases removed from V and 0 bases from J, the gap between germline ends came to 8 bases. Germline CDR1 MNHEY, CDR2 SVGAGI. The CDR3 length is 13 residues. This CDR3 reads CASSPGSNYGYTF. The DNA for the CDR3 is TGTGCCAGCAGCCCCGGCTCTAACTATGGCTACACCTTC.

The chain has TRBV7-9 and TRBJ1-2; D is undetermined. This CDR3 has 14 residues. Germline V gives CDR1 SEHNR, CDR2 FQNEAQ (reference sequence). Trimming cost V 2 bases and J 4 bases, with 11 bases left between them. CDR3 region: CASSLPSITYGYTF. Here the CDR3 DNA reads TGTGCCAGCAGCTTACCCTCCATAACCTATGGCTACACCTTC.

The CDR3 loop reads CASSYSFRGMNSPLHF. For the CDR3, the DNA is TGTGCCAGCAGTTACAGCTTTCGGGGTATGAATTCACCCCTCCACTTT. The V and J genes are TRBV6-5 and TRBJ1-6; D call uncertain. This CDR3 region has 16 residues. Germline-derived CDR1 and CDR2 are MNHEY and SVGAGI. The V gene lost 2 bases and the J gene lost 7 bases, with 15 bases spanning the gap.

This chain uses TRBV12-5 with TRBJ2-2; TRBD1 matches 8 bases. The ends lost 1 base at V and 0 bases at J; junction bases unmatched: 22. This CDR3 spans 23 amino acids. The germline CDR1 and CDR2 sequences are LGHNT and FRNRAP. The CDR3 is CASGLGIRDRIGGSLTNTGELFF. The CDR3 bases are TGTGCTAGTGGTTTGGGAATCCGGGACAGGATCGGAGGGTCGTTAACGAACACCGGGGAGCTGTTTTTT.

The chain links TRBV21-1 to TRBJ2-3; TRBD2 is the table's D call and was not checked against the DNA. TRBV21-1 is classified as a pseudogene. The CDR3 consists of 15 residues. The chain's CDR3 is CASSNRTSGTDTQYF. CDR3 sequence (DNA): TGTGCCAGCAGCAACAGGACTAGCGGCACAGATACGCAGTATTTT.

V usage is TRBV7-3 and J usage is TRBJ2-3; a weak D match, TRBD2 (5 bases). The CDR3 has 16 amino acids. Per germline, CDR1 SGHTA and CDR2 FQGTGA. Trimming cost V 1 base and J 1 base, with 12 bases left between them. CDR3 loop: CASSLSASGGTDTQYF. The CDR3 region has the DNA TGTGCCAGCAGCTTAAGCGCCAGCGGAGGCACAGATACGCAGTATTTT.

J is TRBJ2-1 and V is TRBV5-4; D ambiguous. The CDR3 has 15 residues. Germline V gene data show CDR1 as SGHNT and CDR2 as YYREEE (reference sequence). The germline V and J ends were trimmed by 4 bases and 0 bases, with 11 bases remaining between them. The CDR3 DNA reads TGTGCCAGCAGCCCCGGGCCGAGCTCCTACAATGAGCAGTTCTTC. This sequence encodes CASSPGPSSYNEQFF.

This clone has only one observation. The chain is built from TRBV19 and TRBJ2-5, with 8 bases matching TRBD1. Trimming removed 1 base from V and 3 bases from J; junction bases left unmatched: 1. CDR3 length: 14 residues. Germline V gene sequence: CDR1 LNHDA, CDR2 SQIVND (reference sequence). The CDR3 loop is CASSIVTGEETQYF. CDR3 nucleotide sequence: TGTGCCAGTAGTATAGTGACAGGGGAAGAGACCCAGTACTTC.

V gene TRBV4-1 combines with J gene TRBJ2-7, with a possible D match to TRBD1 (5 bases). Trimming removed 0 bases at V and 1 base at J, with 7 bases between. CDR3 length: 14 amino acids. The germline V gene encodes CDR1 MGHRA and CDR2 YSYEKL. CDR3 sequence: CASSQDTGSYEQYF. CDR3 nucleotides: TGCGCCAGCAGCCAAGATACAGGATCCTACGAGCAGTACTTC.

This chain connects TRBV7-3 to TRBJ2-7, with D possibly being TRBD1 (5 bases). V lost 5 bases and J 1 base, leaving 12 bases between the germline ends. This CDR3 is built from 14 residues. Germline V gives CDR1 SGHTA, CDR2 FQGTGA. The CDR3 nucleotides are TGTGCCAGCAGCCCTGGGGCAGCGTCCTACGAGCAGTACTTC. Translating gives CASSPGAASYEQYF.

This clone occurred a few times. J is TRBJ2-7 and V is TRBV2; 8 bases are shared with TRBD2. This CDR3 is built from 15 residues. The trim removed 5 bases at V and 1 base at J, leaving 7 bases unmatched. Germline V gene sequence: CDR1 SNHLY, CDR2 FYNNEI. The CDR3 spells CASSPTSGLSYEQYF. The DNA of the CDR3 is TGTGCCAGCAGTCCTACTAGCGGCCTATCCTACGAGCAGTACTTC. The full variable domain, completed using reference TRBV2 and TRBJ2-7, is EPEVTQTPSHQVTQMGQEVILRCVPISNHLYFYWYRQILGQKVEFLVSFYNNEISEKSEIFDDQFSVERPDGSNFTLKIRSTKLEDSAMYFCASSPTSGLSYEQYFGPGTRLTVT.

The CDR3 sequence: CASALRQVSNSPLHF. The CDR3 DNA reads as TGTGCTAGTGCCCTACGACAGGTTTCTAATTCACCCCTCCACTTT. V gene TRBV12-5 combines with J gene TRBJ1-6; D is possibly TRBD1 (6 bases). The CDR3 totals 15 residues. Trimming left V 7 bases short and J 6 bases short, with 16 bases between. Germline V CDR1 and CDR2: LGHNT, FRNRAP.

This clone showed up just once. V usage is TRBV13 and J usage is TRBJ1-3, with D unresolved. CDR1 and CDR2 (germline): PRHDT, FYEKMQ (reference sequence). The CDR3 has 15 residues. With 3 bases removed from V and 0 bases from J, the gap between germline ends came to 9 bases. The CDR3: CASSFFSGSGNTIYF. The CDR3 nucleotides read TGTGCCAGCAGCTTTTTTAGCGGCTCTGGAAACACCATATATTTT.

The V and J genes are TRBV5-3 and TRBJ2-7, with 11 bases matching TRBD2. TRBV5-3 is reported as an ORF; its role is uncertain. The CDR3 totals 16 residues. V lost 4 bases and J lost 2; bases outside the gene matches: 8. The CDR3 DNA sequence: TGTGCCAGAAGCCCCGGACTAGCGGGCATACCCTACGAGCAGTACTTC. Translated, it gives CARSPGLAGIPYEQYF.

J is TRBJ2-6 and V is TRBV5-1; D gene uncertain. CDR3 length equals 17 residues. In germline, CDR1 is SGHRS, CDR2 YFSETQ. Trimming left V 0 bases short and J 0 bases short, with 10 bases between. Here the CDR3 DNA reads TGCGCCAGCAGCTTGGCCCGTCAGTTCTCTGGGGCCAACGTCCTGACTTTC. As protein: CASSLARQFSGANVLTF. The full variable domain, its missing parts supplied by reference TRBV5-1 and TRBJ2-6, is KAGVTQTPRYLIKTRGQQVTLSCSPISGHRSVSWYQQTPGQGLQFLFEYFSETQRNKGNFPGRFSGRQFSNSRSEMNVSTLELGDSALYLCASSLARQFSGANVLTFGAGSRLTVL.

This clone turned up a few times. The chain couples TRBV29-1 to TRBJ2-3, with D possibly matching TRBD1 (5 bases). Trimming took off 3 bases at V and 0 bases at J, with 7 bases between the two ends. Germline CDR1 and CDR2: SQVTM and ANQGSEA. This CDR3 spans 13 amino acids. In nucleotides, the CDR3 is TGCAGCGTTGAGGACATTAGCACAGATACGCAGTATTTT. It yields the protein CSVEDISTDTQYF.

The chain is built from TRBV23-1 and TRBJ1-6; D may be TRBD1 (6 bases). TRBV23-1 is given ORF status, its function remaining uncertain. The CDR3 extends over 13 amino acids. Trimming took 2 bases from V and 8 from J, leaving 7 bases between them. DNA for the CDR3: TGCGCCAGCAGTCAACGGACAGATTCACCCCTCCACTTT. Its translation: CASSQRTDSPLHF.

V gene TRBV9 combines with J gene TRBJ1-2; a possible D gene is TRBD1 (5 bases). The CDR3 covers 12 residues. Germline V gene lookup returns CDR1 SGDLS and CDR2 YYNGEE. Trimming pared 4 bases from V and 4 bases from J, leaving 8 bases between. Here the CDR3 DNA reads TGTGCCAGCAGCCGCGACAGCTATGGCTACACCTTC. Its protein is CASSRDSYGYTF.

The rearrangement uses TRBV7-2 and TRBJ1-4, with no clear D. Germline V lookup: CDR1 SGHTA, CDR2 FQGNSA. V gave up 4 bases and J gave up 3 bases, with 12 bases separating them. The CDR3 has 15 amino acids. The CDR3 DNA is TGTGCCAGCAGCTCCGGCCCCGCTTCTAATGAAAAACTGTTTTTT. Amino acids: CASSSGPASNEKLFF.

V usage is TRBV14 and J usage is TRBJ1-2; D unclear. This CDR3 contains 18 residues. Trimming shortened V by 0 bases and J by 0 bases, and 17 bases separated the two germline ends. CDR1 and CDR2 from the germline V gene are SGHDN and FVKESK. CDR3 in DNA: TGTGCCAGCAGCCAAGAGACCGCTGCCATTAAAGCTAACTATGGCTACACCTTC. This gives the protein CASSQETAAIKANYGYTF.

The chain is built from TRBV5-4 and TRBJ2-3, with 16 bases fitting TRBD2. The CDR3 length is 17 residues. V was clipped by 4 bases and J by 4 bases; unmatched bases: 6. Looked up from germline, CDR1 is SGHNT and CDR2 is YYREEE (reference sequence). The CDR3 DNA sequence: TGTGCCAGCAGCCCGGGACTAGCGGGGGGGACGGCAGATACGCAGTATTTT. This codes for CASSPGLAGGTADTQYF.

The gene calls are TRBV7-2 and TRBJ2-2; 13 positions match TRBD2. Germline V gene lookup returns CDR1 SGHTA and CDR2 FQGNSA. Losses at the gene ends were 5 bases for V and 5 bases for J; bases not matched to a gene: 5. This CDR3 region has 16 residues. CDR3 sequence: CASSPGLAGATGELFF. As DNA, the CDR3 is TGTGCCAGCAGCCCCGGACTAGCGGGGGCGACCGGGGAGCTGTTTTTT. The entire variable domain, with the rest obtained from reference TRBV7-2 and TRBJ2-2, is as follows: GAGVSQSPSNKVTEKGKDVELRCDPISGHTALYWYRQSLGQGLEFLIYFQGNSAPDKSGLPSDRFSAERTGGSVSTLTIQRTQQEDSAVYLCASSPGLAGATGELFFGEGSRLTVL.

This clone was seen only a few times. The chain carries TRBV5-4 and TRBJ2-5; possibly TRBD1 for D (5 bases). Trimming removed 3 bases from V and 0 bases from J, with 9 bases in between. The germline CDR1 and CDR2 sequences are SGHNT and YYREEE (reference sequence). The CDR3 consists of 14 residues. The CDR3 sequence: CASSYQGHQETQYF. Here the CDR3 DNA reads TGTGCCAGCAGCTACCAGGGTCACCAAGAGACCCAGTACTTC.

This clone was seen just once. The V and J genes are TRBV11-1 and TRBJ2-7; unclear D gene. CDR1 is SGHAT and CDR2 is FQDESV in the germline V gene (reference sequence). Between the trimmed V and J ends, which lost 2 bases and 5 bases, there was a span of 13 bases. This CDR3 region has 14 residues. DNA of the CDR3: TGTGCCAGCAGCTTATTCGCGCTAGGAAACGAGCAGTACTTC. Protein: CASSLFALGNEQYF.

This chain joins TRBV19 and TRBJ1-4; TRBD1 might be the D (6 bases). Trimming stripped 3 bases from V and 8 bases from J, with 13 bases between. The CDR3 runs to 14 residues. CDR1 and CDR2 (germline): LNHDA, SQIVND (reference sequence). In nucleotides, the CDR3 is TGTGCCAGTAGTATCGGGCCAGGGGAAGAAAAACTGTTTTTT. Translation gives CASSIGPGEEKLFF.